The 10 T cell receptor beta chains reported below all come from one sample, sequenced in a study of OX40 agonist ivuxolimab in advanced cancers. Produced via immunoSEQ multiplex PCR; TCRdb's table is partial and in-frame only. The top ten hold roughly 7.2% of the sample, which has around 17,000 clones, approximately 92% seen once. The specimen comprised CD4+ or CD8+ T cells sorted from blood, sampled in a trial of the OX40 agonist ivuxolimab. Receptors were obtained from an adult with an advanced solid tumor such as melanoma, head and neck, liver or kidney cancer.

The rearrangement uses TRBV27 and TRBJ2-7, with D possibly TRBD2 on 5 matching bases. The V gene's germline CDR1 is MNHEY and CDR2 SMNVEV (reference sequence). CDR3 length: 13 residues. V lost 5 bases and J lost 5, with 13 bases in between. CDR3 residues: CASSPGGLHEQYF. The CDR3 coding sequence is TGTGCCAGCAGTCCTGGCGGGCTACACGAGCAGTACTTC.

In this sample, this clone turned up once. The V call is TRBV4-1, the J call TRBJ1-4; D is perhaps TRBD1 (5 bases). The V end lost 6 bases, the J end lost 4 bases, and 9 bases lay between the germline ends. This CDR3 region has 13 residues. CDR1 is MGHRA, CDR2 YSYEKL, per germline. This CDR3 is CASRTANNEKLFF. CDR3 sequence (DNA): TGCGCCAGCAGGACAGCCAATAATGAAAAACTGTTTTTT.

The V call is TRBV15, the J call TRBJ2-7; 8 positions match TRBD2. Germline V gene data show CDR1 as LNHNV and CDR2 as YYDKDF (reference sequence). The junction had 9 bases not matched to a gene; V was cut back by 5 bases and J by 0 bases. The length of the CDR3 is 16 residues. The CDR3 loop reads CATSSWPGGSSYEQYF. DNA for the CDR3: TGTGCCACCAGCTCGTGGCCGGGGGGGAGCTCCTACGAGCAGTACTTC.

This clone was seen a single time. The chain carries TRBV6-1 and TRBJ1-2, with D maybe TRBD1 (5 bases). Per the germline V gene, CDR1 is MNHNS and CDR2 is SASEGT. Trimming took 7 bases from V and 4 from J, leaving 16 bases between them. The CDR3 is 14 residues long. This CDR3 is CASISIQESYGYTF. CDR3 nucleotides: TGTGCCAGCATAAGCATACAGGAATCCTATGGCTACACCTTC.

The chain has TRBV11-3 and TRBJ2-7, with TRBD1 identical over 7 bases. With V trimmed by 4 bases and J by 3 bases, 9 bases remained unmatched. From germline, CDR1 is SGHNT and CDR2 YENEEA. This CDR3 region has 15 residues. CDR3 region: CASSYIQGSIYEQYF. CDR3 coding DNA: TGTGCCAGCAGCTACATACAGGGGTCTATCTACGAGCAGTACTTC.

Notes on this clone: In the same sample, other DNA sequences code for this CDR3. V and J are TRBV29-1 and TRBJ1-2; TRBD1 might be the D (5 bases). The CDR3 is 11 amino acids. Germline lookup yields CDR1 SQVTM and CDR2 ANQGSEA. The germline V and J ends were trimmed by 4 bases and 6 bases, with 9 bases remaining between them. CDR3 protein: CSVAGLDGYTF. The DNA for the CDR3 is TGCAGCGTTGCAGGGTTGGATGGCTACACCTTC.

This sequence joins TRBV13 and TRBJ2-1, with 7 bases identical to TRBD1. There are 15 residues in the CDR3. J gave up 0 bases and V 3 bases, and 2 bases lay outside the gene matches. The germline V gene has CDR1 PRHDT and CDR2 FYEKMQ (reference sequence). CDR3 residues: CASSLGQSSYNEQFF. The CDR3 bases are TGTGCCAGCAGCTTGGGACAGAGCTCCTACAATGAGCAGTTCTTC.

The gene calls are TRBV4-1 and TRBJ2-3; 10 bases fit TRBD2. The CDR3 is 16 amino acids. CDR1 and CDR2 (germline): MGHRA, YSYEKL. J gave up 5 bases and V 0 bases, and 5 bases lay outside the gene matches. In DNA form, the CDR3 reads TGCGCCAGCAGCCAAGATGGGAGCGGGGGGGGAGATACGCAGTATTTT. Amino acids: CASSQDGSGGGDTQYF.

The gene calls are TRBV4-3 and TRBJ1-1; D may be TRBD1 (5 bases). The CDR3 totals 14 residues. Germline CDR1 LGHNA, CDR2 YSLEER. V was trimmed by 1 base and J by 8 bases, leaving 14 bases between them. The chain's CDR3 is CASSQVAWTTEAFF. Here the CDR3 DNA reads TGCGCCAGCAGCCAAGTCGCCTGGACAACCGAAGCTTTCTTT.

V gene TRBV28 combines with J gene TRBJ1-1; D is undetermined. Trimming stripped 3 bases from V and 3 bases from J, with 14 bases between. The germline V gene encodes CDR1 MDHEN and CDR2 SYDVKM. The CDR3 is 15 amino acids. Written as DNA, the CDR3 is TGTGCCAGCAGTTTGTTTGGGGAGAGAGACACTGAAGCTTTCTTT. This gives the protein CASSLFGERDTEAFF.